A selection of T cell receptor beta chains follows, all from one sample in a study of T cells in Graves' hyperthyroidism and ophthalmopathy. TCRdb reanalysed the multiplex PCR reads using MiXCR and keeps one entry per CDR3 protein. The top ten clones hold around 11% of a sample with approximately 520,000 distinct CDR3 sequences, roughly 25% of them seen once. Input material: blood. The receptors here all came from a woman younger than 45 with Graves' ophthalmopathy. The CDR3 runs from the conserved cysteine through the conserved F or W. D genes are given only for firm matches. The size entry is marked missing in some rows and otherwise reads once, few, many or a size class.

V	D	size	J	DNA	CDR3
TRBV12-3/TRBV12-4	TRBD1	NA	TRBJ1-2	TGTGCCAGCAGCTCTCCGGACAGGCAAGGCGCCTTC	CASSSPDRQGAF
TRBV6-2/TRBV6-3	NA	NA	TRBJ1-2	TGTGCCAGCAGAAGTACAGGGCCATATGGCTACACCTTC	CASRSTGPYGYTF
TRBV3-1	NA	many	TRBJ1-2	TGTGCCAGCAGCCAAGGATCTGTCAGTTGGAGCTACACCTTC	CASSQGSVSWSYTF
TRBV7-9	NA	many	TRBJ1-5	TGTGCCAGCAGCTTAGGGGGACACGATCAGCCCCAGCATTTT	CASSLGGHDQPQHF
TRBV5-1	TRBD1	many	TRBJ2-5	TGCGCCAGCAGGGGGACAGTCAACCAAGAGACCCAGTACTTC	CASRGTVNQETQYF
TRBV4-2	NA	NA	TRBJ1-2	TGTGCCAGCAGCCCTCCCGCGGGTTTTGGCTACACCTTC	CASSPPAGFGYTF
TRBV19	NA	many	TRBJ1-1	TGTGCCAGTAGTATAACGGGCGTTGAAGCTTTCTTT	CASSITGVEAFF
TRBV2	TRBD1	few	TRBJ1-2	TGTGCCAGCAGGGCCGACGGGACAGGGGTGGCCTATGGCTACACCTTC	CASRADGTGVAYGYTF
TRBV12-3/TRBV12-4	NA	NA	TRBJ1-3	TGTGCCAGCAGCTTAGATCAAGGCACCATATATTTT	CASSLDQGTIYF
TRBV19	NA	many	TRBJ2-7	TGTGCCAGTAGTCGCCCCCAAGGGCCCTACGAGCAGTACTTC	CASSRPQGPYEQYF
TRBV29-1	NA	many	TRBJ1-1	TGCAGCGCAGGTGAGGATGAAGCTTTCTTT	CSAGEDEAFF
TRBV7-8	TRBD1	NA	TRBJ2-5	TGTGCCTGGACCGGGACAGACAAGACCCAGTACTTC	CAWTGTDKTQYF
TRBV10-1	TRBD2	few	TRBJ2-7	TGCGCGGCCGGACTAGCGGACTACGAGCAGTACTTC	CAAGLADYEQYF
TRBV6-2/TRBV6-3	NA	many	TRBJ1-2	TGTGCCAGCGGGAAACCGGGACGGAACTATGGCTACACCTTC	CASGKPGRNYGYTF
TRBV3-1	TRBD1	many	TRBJ1-1	TGTGCCAGCAGCCTTACGGACAGGGAGAACACTGAAGCTTTCTTT	CASSLTDRENTEAFF
TRBV7-6	TRBD1	many	TRBJ1-1	TGTGCCAGCAGCTTATTGACAGGGGGGATGAACACTGAAGCTTTCTTT	CASSLLTGGMNTEAFF
TRBV10-1	NA	NA	TRBJ2-4	TGCGCCAGCAGTGAGTCGCAAGGGACCTCTCAGTACTTC	CASSESQGTSQYF
TRBV11-3	TRBD2	few	TRBJ2-4	TGTGCCAGCAGCTTAGGGGGACTAGCGGGTGCCAAAAACATTCAGTACTTC	CASSLGGLAGAKNIQYF
TRBV7-6	NA	NA	TRBJ1-3	TGTGCCAGCAGCTCCCCCCGGCCAGGTGGAAACACCATATATTTT	CASSSPRPGGNTIYF
TRBV2	TRBD1	NA	TRBJ1-2	TGTGCCAGCAAGGACAGGGGGAACTATGGCTACACCTTC	CASKDRGNYGYTF
TRBV6-5	NA	once	TRBJ2-2	TGTGCCAGCAGTTATGCGGGGAGCAACGCCGGGGAGCTGTTTTTT	CASSYAGSNAGELFF
TRBV7-2	TRBD1	many	TRBJ1-3	TGTGCCAGCAGCCCAATTCAGGGGGCTGGAAACACCATATATTTT	CASSPIQGAGNTIYF
TRBV20-1	NA	many	TRBJ2-7	TGCAGTGCTAATTGGCTTGTCGGGGCCTACGAGCAGTACTTC	CSANWLVGAYEQYF
TRBV20-1	TRBD1	many	TRBJ2-7	TGCAGTTTACGGGACAGCTACGAGCAGTACTTC	CSLRDSYEQYF
TRBV6-5	NA	many	TRBJ2-7	TGTGCCAGCAGTCCCCTCGACACCCGCTACGAGCAGTACTTC	CASSPLDTRYEQYF
TRBV19	TRBD2	many	TRBJ2-7	TGTGCCAGTAGGCCCACAGCGGGGGGGAGCTCCTACGAGCAGTACTTC	CASRPTAGGSSYEQYF
TRBV3-1	NA	many	TRBJ2-7	TGTGCCAGCAGCCGAGAGACAGCGACCTACGAGCAGTACTTC	CASSRETATYEQYF
TRBV4-2	TRBD2	NA	TRBJ2-3	TGTGCCAGCAGCCGCACTATCGATACTAGCGGGAGGGAATCAGATACGCAGTATTTT	CASSRTIDTSGRESDTQYF
TRBV18	NA	many	TRBJ1-2	TGTGCCAGCTCACCGGTGCCCGGAGGTGGCTACACCTTC	CASSPVPGGGYTF
TRBV14	NA	many	TRBJ2-5	TGTGCCAGCAGCCTTCTGGGGCCGACCTGGGAGACCCAGTACTTC	CASSLLGPTWETQYF
TRBV7-8	NA	many	TRBJ2-7	TGTGCCAGCAGCTTAGCAGGGGTCAGCTCCTACGAGCAGTACTTC	CASSLAGVSSYEQYF
TRBV28	NA	NA	TRBJ2-2	TGTGCCAGCACATCGTCCCAGGCCCACACCGGGGAGCTGTTTTTT	CASTSSQAHTGELFF
TRBV29-1	TRBD1	many	TRBJ1-2	TGCAGCGTTGACCAGGGGGGAGGCTACACCTTC	CSVDQGGGYTF
TRBV10-3	TRBD2	NA	TRBJ2-5	TGTGCCATCAATAGCGGGGAAGAGACCCAGTACTTC	CAINSGEETQYF
TRBV9	TRBD1	few	TRBJ2-4	TGTGCCAGCAGCGTAACAGGGGGAGCCAAAAACATTCAGTACTTC	CASSVTGGAKNIQYF
TRBV12-3/TRBV12-4	TRBD1	few	TRBJ1-2	TGTGCCAGCAGTTTGGCGACAGGGAGTGGCTACACCTTC	CASSLATGSGYTF
TRBV6-5	NA	many	TRBJ1-2	TGTGCCAGCAGTTACTCGTCGAATACGCGACTCTATGGCTACACCTTC	CASSYSSNTRLYGYTF
TRBV19	NA	NA	TRBJ1-1	TGTGCCAGTAGTATTAGGCAGGGATCCACTGAAGCTTTCTTT	CASSIRQGSTEAFF
TRBV7-2	TRBD1	many	TRBJ1-3	TGTGCCAGCAGCATAACAGGGGGGGGTGGAAACACCATATATTTT	CASSITGGGGNTIYF
TRBV4-2	NA	NA	TRBJ2-7	TGTGCCAGCAGCCAGGTCCGGGACACTAACTCCTACGAGCAGTACTTC	CASSQVRDTNSYEQYF
TRBV3-1	NA	NA	TRBJ2-5	TGTGCCAGCAGCCAAGGCCCACCCCTAGAGACCCAGTACTTC	CASSQGPPLETQYF
TRBV5-5	NA	many	TRBJ1-2	TGTGCCAGCAGCATCGAGTCAGGGGTGGGTAACTATGGCTACACCTTC	CASSIESGVGNYGYTF